The sequence of this TCR beta chain was determined in a study of T cell repertoires in cytomegalovirus infection. Study-wide background: Shared public TCR beta signatures pointed to both CMV infection and a matching HLA type. Study-wide results and limits: HLA-C-restricted CMV clonotypes gave the most frequent clonotype in two of eight donors. Cumulative public TCR beta family frequency identified carriers of CMV plus the relevant HLA.

This clonotype has a handful of counts. Its antigen is still unknown. Using its own MiXCR run on the reads, TCRdb lists one record per CDR3 protein. The repertoire includes 700,000 to 850,000 distinct CDR3 sequences, 30% to 35% of them detected once, and roughly an eighth sits in the top ten. This CDR3 has 16 amino acids. Trimming stripped 3 bases from V and 8 bases from J, with 20 bases between. The germline V gene has CDR1 LNHNV and CDR2 YYDKDF (reference sequence). This chain connects TRBV15 to TRBJ2-1; D gene ambiguous. This sample comprised cultured CD8+ T cells from PBMCs, obtained from culture after CMV antigen stimulation. The clonotype was recovered from a human donor in good health (CMV status not recorded). Some clones in this sample may be carry-over from other donors' samples. In DNA form, the CDR3 reads TGTGCCACCAGCAGTGCATTAAGTCTAGTAGGACATGAGCAGTTCTTC. This gives the protein CATSSALSLVGHEQFF.